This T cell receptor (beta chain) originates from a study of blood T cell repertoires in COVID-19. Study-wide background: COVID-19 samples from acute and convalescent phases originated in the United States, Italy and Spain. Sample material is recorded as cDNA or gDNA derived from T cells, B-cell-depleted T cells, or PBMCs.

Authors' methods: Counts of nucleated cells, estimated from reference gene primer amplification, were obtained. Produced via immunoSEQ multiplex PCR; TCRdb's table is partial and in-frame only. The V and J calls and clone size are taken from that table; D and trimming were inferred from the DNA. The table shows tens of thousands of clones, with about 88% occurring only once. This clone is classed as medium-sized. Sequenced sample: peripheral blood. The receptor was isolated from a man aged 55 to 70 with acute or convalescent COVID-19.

The CDR3: CASRRTVDNSPLHF. The CDR3 coding sequence is TGTGCCAGCAGGAGGACAGTTGATAATTCACCCCTCCACTTT. This chain links TRBV6-5 with TRBJ1-6; D perhaps matches TRBD1 (6 bases). This CDR3 contains 14 residues. V lost 6 bases to trimming and J lost 5 bases, with 11 bases between them. From germline, CDR1 is MNHEY and CDR2 SVGAGI.